The rows below give T cell receptor beta chains drawn from one sample of a study of blood T cells in healthy people across ages. TCRdb used MiXCR to reprocess the 5' RACE reads, holding one entry per CDR3 protein. The table has about 540,000 distinct CDR3 sequences, approximately 25% seen once. This same sample was also taken into another study, of T cells of mothers and their children.

Sequencing used blood. Receptors originate from a boy between 5 and 17 years old in good health. Both conserved end residues are part of each CDR3. D genes are given only for firm matches. Clone size is given for some rows only: seen once, a few or many times, or a class if the clone is expanded.

v_gene: TRBV4-3
d_gene: TRBD2
abundance: .
j_gene: TRBJ2-7
CDR3nt: TGCGCCAGCAGCCAAGTGCTAGCGGACCCCTCCTACGAGCAGTACTTC
CDR3aa: CASSQVLADPSYEQYF

v_gene: TRBV7-9
d_gene: .
abundance: .
j_gene: TRBJ2-5
CDR3nt: TGTGCCAGCACCTCGATCGACAGCTACAAAGAGACCCAGTACTTC
CDR3aa: CASTSIDSYKETQYF

v_gene: TRBV7-9
d_gene: .
abundance: .
j_gene: TRBJ1-6
CDR3nt: TGTGCCAGCAGCTTAGTCCAGGGGTCTGGCTCACCCCTCCACTTT
CDR3aa: CASSLVQGSGSPLHF

v_gene: TRBV4-1
d_gene: .
abundance: few
j_gene: TRBJ1-6
CDR3nt: TGCGCCAGCAGCCAAGTCTATTCGGGGCAGGGGAATAATTCACCCCTCCACTTT
CDR3aa: CASSQVYSGQGNNSPLHF

v_gene: TRBV7-2
d_gene: .
abundance: few
j_gene: TRBJ1-2
CDR3nt: TGTGCCAGCAGCACAAGGTCCAACGCGAATGGCTACACCTTC
CDR3aa: CASSTRSNANGYTF

v_gene: TRBV30
d_gene: .
abundance: .
j_gene: TRBJ2-2
CDR3nt: TGTGCCTCGACTTACAGGGATACCGGGGAGCTGTTTTTT
CDR3aa: CASTYRDTGELFF

v_gene: TRBV20-1
d_gene: TRBD1
abundance: .
j_gene: TRBJ1-5
CDR3nt: TGCAGTGCTAGAACAAGCACAGGGGGCAATCAGCCCCAGCATTTT
CDR3aa: CSARTSTGGNQPQHF

v_gene: TRBV20-1
d_gene: .
abundance: .
j_gene: TRBJ1-1
CDR3nt: TGCAGTGCCCAGGGAAGTGGCACTGAAGCTTTCTTT
CDR3aa: CSAQGSGTEAFF

v_gene: TRBV4-2
d_gene: .
abundance: .
j_gene: TRBJ1-1
CDR3nt: TGTGCCAGCAGCTACAAAAGGCAGTCTGAAGCTTTCTTT
CDR3aa: CASSYKRQSEAFF

v_gene: TRBV5-1
d_gene: .
abundance: .
j_gene: TRBJ1-1
CDR3nt: TGCGCCAGCAGCTTGGTCGTCGCTAACACTGAAGCTTTCTTT
CDR3aa: CASSLVVANTEAFF

v_gene: TRBV7-9
d_gene: .
abundance: .
j_gene: TRBJ2-7
CDR3nt: TGTGCCAGCAGCTTAGTCACCACCTACGAGCAGTACTTC
CDR3aa: CASSLVTTYEQYF

v_gene: TRBV7-9
d_gene: .
abundance: .
j_gene: TRBJ2-7
CDR3nt: TGTGCCAGCAGCTTAGCGACAGCTTTAACCTACGAGCAGTACTTC
CDR3aa: CASSLATALTYEQYF

v_gene: TRBV6-5
d_gene: TRBD2
abundance: .
j_gene: TRBJ2-1
CDR3nt: TGTGCCAGCAGCCCTCTTGGTGCACTAGCGGCGTACAATGAGCAGTTCTTC
CDR3aa: CASSPLGALAAYNEQFF

v_gene: TRBV29-1
d_gene: .
abundance: many
j_gene: TRBJ2-3
CDR3nt: TGCAGCGTTGAACCTAGCACAGATACGCAGTATTTT
CDR3aa: CSVEPSTDTQYF

v_gene: TRBV12-3/TRBV12-4
d_gene: TRBD1
abundance: once
j_gene: TRBJ1-4
CDR3nt: TGTGCCAGCAGCCATCCGGGACAGGCTCCTCCAAAACTGTTTTTT
CDR3aa: CASSHPGQAPPKLFF

v_gene: TRBV4-3
d_gene: .
abundance: .
j_gene: TRBJ2-5
CDR3nt: TGCGCCAGCAGCCAGGCGACCGATGAGACCCAGTACTTC
CDR3aa: CASSQATDETQYF

v_gene: TRBV20-1
d_gene: .
abundance: .
j_gene: TRBJ1-5
CDR3nt: TGCAGTGCTAGAAGCGGCGGGGGAGGCAATCAGCCCCAGCATTTT
CDR3aa: CSARSGGGGNQPQHF

v_gene: TRBV14
d_gene: .
abundance: few
j_gene: TRBJ1-2
CDR3nt: TGTGCCAGCAGCCAAGAAGGGGAATTCTATGGCTACACCTTC
CDR3aa: CASSQEGEFYGYTF

v_gene: TRBV7-2
d_gene: .
abundance: .
j_gene: TRBJ2-1
CDR3nt: TGTGCCAGCAGCTCACAAGGGACCACAAGTCCCAATGAGCAGTTCTTC
CDR3aa: CASSSQGTTSPNEQFF

v_gene: TRBV5-8
d_gene: .
abundance: .
j_gene: TRBJ1-5
CDR3nt: TGTGCCAGCAGCTCACTGTTGTCCGCCCAGCATTTT
CDR3aa: CASSSLLSAQHF

v_gene: TRBV27
d_gene: TRBD2
abundance: .
j_gene: TRBJ2-1
CDR3nt: TGTGCCAGCAGTTTCCTAGCGGGAGGGCAAAATCATGAGCAGTTCTTC
CDR3aa: CASSFLAGGQNHEQFF

v_gene: TRBV20-1
d_gene: TRBD2
abundance: few
j_gene: TRBJ2-7
CDR3nt: TGCAGTGCTAGAGATCGGACTAGCGGGAGGAGTTACTACGAGCAGTACTTC
CDR3aa: CSARDRTSGRSYYEQYF

v_gene: TRBV28
d_gene: .
abundance: .
j_gene: TRBJ1-4
CDR3nt: TGTGCCAGCAGTTTGACGCGGGATGAAAAACTGTTTTTT
CDR3aa: CASSLTRDEKLFF

v_gene: TRBV12-3/TRBV12-4
d_gene: .
abundance: .
j_gene: TRBJ1-1
CDR3nt: TGTGCCAGCAGTTTTAATGGGGTTACTGAAGCTTTCTTT
CDR3aa: CASSFNGVTEAFF

v_gene: TRBV27
d_gene: .
abundance: .
j_gene: TRBJ1-6
CDR3nt: TGTGCCAGCAGTGCCGGGGGGGCTTATAATTCACCCCTCCACTTT
CDR3aa: CASSAGGAYNSPLHF

v_gene: TRBV20-1
d_gene: TRBD2
abundance: .
j_gene: TRBJ2-1
CDR3nt: TGCAGTGCTAGGCGGGAGCCTCACGGGGGTAAAGAGCAGTCCTTC
CDR3aa: CSARREPHGGKEQSF

v_gene: TRBV20-1
d_gene: TRBD2
abundance: .
j_gene: TRBJ2-5
CDR3nt: TGCAGTGCCTTAACCCCCGGGGGGACGGAGACCCAGTACTTC
CDR3aa: CSALTPGGTETQYF

v_gene: TRBV5-4
d_gene: .
abundance: few
j_gene: TRBJ2-3
CDR3nt: TGTGCCAGCACTCCAACCGGAGGGACAGATACGCAGTATTTT
CDR3aa: CASTPTGGTDTQYF

v_gene: TRBV20-1
d_gene: .
abundance: .
j_gene: TRBJ2-7
CDR3nt: TGCAGTGCCCAAAAGGGGGAAGGTCAGCGGGAGCAGTACTTC
CDR3aa: CSAQKGEGQREQYF

v_gene: TRBV5-6
d_gene: .
abundance: few
j_gene: TRBJ2-4
CDR3nt: TGTGCCAGCAGCGGTACAGGGCAAGCTGATGTTTACTTTTCGTTAGCCAAAAACATTCAGTACTTC
CDR3aa: CASSGTGQADVYFSLAKNIQYF

v_gene: TRBV24-1
d_gene: TRBD1
abundance: .
j_gene: TRBJ2-5
CDR3nt: TGTGCCACCAGTGATTTAGGACAGGGAGATATCACCGGCGAGACCCAGTACTTC
CDR3aa: CATSDLGQGDITGETQYF

v_gene: TRBV12-3/TRBV12-4
d_gene: TRBD2
abundance: many
j_gene: TRBJ2-1
CDR3nt: TGTGCCAGCAGTTTCGGCGGGACTAGCGGGGGGGATGAGCAGTTCTTC
CDR3aa: CASSFGGTSGGDEQFF

v_gene: TRBV13
d_gene: .
abundance: .
j_gene: TRBJ2-3
CDR3nt: TGTGCCAGCAGCTTAGGTCTCCCGACATATATTAACACAGATACGCAGTATTTT
CDR3aa: CASSLGLPTYINTDTQYF

v_gene: TRBV5-1
d_gene: .
abundance: .
j_gene: TRBJ2-1
CDR3nt: TGCGCCAGCAGCTTGGCTATACTTGCGCCCTTTTCCTACAATGAGCAGTTCTTC
CDR3aa: CASSLAILAPFSYNEQFF

v_gene: TRBV7-2
d_gene: TRBD2
abundance: few
j_gene: TRBJ2-7
CDR3nt: TGTGCCAGCAGCCCGGGAGGCGGGAAGGCCCTCTACGAGCAGTACTTC
CDR3aa: CASSPGGGKALYEQYF

v_gene: TRBV14
d_gene: .
abundance: once
j_gene: TRBJ2-7
CDR3nt: TGTGCCAGCAGCCAAATCTCTCAACACTACGAGCAGTACTTC
CDR3aa: CASSQISQHYEQYF

v_gene: TRBV7-3
d_gene: TRBD1
abundance: .
j_gene: TRBJ1-4
CDR3nt: TGTGCCAGCAGCTCAAAAAGTCGGGGACAGGGAACTGAAAAACTGTTTTTT
CDR3aa: CASSSKSRGQGTEKLFF

v_gene: TRBV3-1
d_gene: TRBD2
abundance: .
j_gene: TRBJ2-5
CDR3nt: TGTGCCAGCAGCCAAGATTGGGCTAGCGGGGAGACCCAGTACTTC
CDR3aa: CASSQDWASGETQYF

v_gene: TRBV28
d_gene: TRBD2
abundance: few
j_gene: TRBJ2-7
CDR3nt: TGTGCCAGCAGTTCCATTTTGACGGGAGGGCAATACGAGCAGTACTTC
CDR3aa: CASSSILTGGQYEQYF

v_gene: TRBV9
d_gene: TRBD1
abundance: few
j_gene: TRBJ2-7
CDR3nt: TGTGCCAGCAGCGAGGGACAGGGGCCACCCTACGAGCAGTACTTC
CDR3aa: CASSEGQGPPYEQYF

v_gene: TRBV20-1
d_gene: .
abundance: few
j_gene: TRBJ2-7
CDR3nt: TGCAGTGCCCTTGGACTATCAATTTACGAGCAGTACTTC
CDR3aa: CSALGLSIYEQYF

v_gene: TRBV4-3
d_gene: .
abundance: .
j_gene: TRBJ1-4
CDR3nt: TGCGCCAGCAGCCAAGATCGGGGGATCTACGAAAAACTGTTTTTT
CDR3aa: CASSQDRGIYEKLFF

v_gene: TRBV14
d_gene: .
abundance: .
j_gene: TRBJ2-1
CDR3nt: TGTGCCAGCAGCCAAGAAATTTCGGGAGATGAGCAGTTCTTC
CDR3aa: CASSQEISGDEQFF

v_gene: TRBV7-2
d_gene: .
abundance: .
j_gene: TRBJ2-3
CDR3nt: TGTGCCAGCAGCCCTGACTACCAAGTGGATACGCAGTATTTT
CDR3aa: CASSPDYQVDTQYF

v_gene: TRBV27
d_gene: TRBD2
abundance: .
j_gene: TRBJ2-3
CDR3nt: TGTGCCAGCAGTCCGCATCGGGGGGTGAACACAGATACGCAGTATTTT
CDR3aa: CASSPHRGVNTDTQYF

v_gene: TRBV28
d_gene: TRBD2
abundance: .
j_gene: TRBJ2-7
CDR3nt: TGTGCCAGCTCGGGACTAGCGGGAATGAACTACGAGCAGTACTTC
CDR3aa: CASSGLAGMNYEQYF

v_gene: TRBV5-1
d_gene: .
abundance: .
j_gene: TRBJ2-7
CDR3nt: TGCGCCAGCAGAAAGGAACCAGGCGACTCCTACGAGCAGTACTTC
CDR3aa: CASRKEPGDSYEQYF

v_gene: TRBV7-8
d_gene: TRBD2
abundance: .
j_gene: TRBJ2-7
CDR3nt: TGTGCCAGCAGCTTGCGGGAGAGAACCTACGAGCAGTACTTC
CDR3aa: CASSLRERTYEQYF

v_gene: TRBV24-1
d_gene: .
abundance: .
j_gene: TRBJ2-5
CDR3nt: TGTGCCACCAGTGATTTCAGGGTCCAAGAGACCCAGTACTTC
CDR3aa: CATSDFRVQETQYF

v_gene: TRBV6-5
d_gene: .
abundance: few
j_gene: TRBJ1-2
CDR3nt: TGTGCCAGCAGTTATGCGGACAGAGCACCCAGCGCACCCTCAACTAACTATGGCTACACCTTC
CDR3aa: CASSYADRAPSAPSTNYGYTF

v_gene: TRBV7-9
d_gene: .
abundance: .
j_gene: TRBJ1-1
CDR3nt: TGTGCCAGCAGCTACCACGGAAGTGAAGCTTTCTTT
CDR3aa: CASSYHGSEAFF

v_gene: TRBV20-1
d_gene: .
abundance: .
j_gene: TRBJ2-1
CDR3nt: TGCAGTGCTAGAGTGTGGCGGCGAAACAATGAGCAGTTCTTC
CDR3aa: CSARVWRRNNEQFF

v_gene: TRBV6-5
d_gene: .
abundance: .
j_gene: TRBJ1-1
CDR3nt: TGTGCCAGCAGTTACTCGAATAGGGTAAGGACTGAAGCTTTCTTT
CDR3aa: CASSYSNRVRTEAFF